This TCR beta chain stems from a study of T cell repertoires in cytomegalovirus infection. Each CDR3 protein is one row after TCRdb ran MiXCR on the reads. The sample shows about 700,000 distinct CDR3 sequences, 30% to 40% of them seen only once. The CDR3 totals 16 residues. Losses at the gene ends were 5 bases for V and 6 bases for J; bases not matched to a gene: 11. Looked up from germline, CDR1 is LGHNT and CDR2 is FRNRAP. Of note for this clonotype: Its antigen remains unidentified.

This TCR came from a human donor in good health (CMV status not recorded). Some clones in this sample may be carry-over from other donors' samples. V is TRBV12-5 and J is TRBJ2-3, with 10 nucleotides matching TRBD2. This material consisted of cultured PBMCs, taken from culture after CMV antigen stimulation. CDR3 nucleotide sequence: TGTGCTAGTGGTCGGCCGAGAAGCGGGAGGGCGGATACGCAGTATTTT. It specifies CASGRPRSGRADTQYF.